The 15 T cell receptor beta chains reported below all come from one sample, sequenced in a study of cytomegalovirus exposure and HLA in healthy donors. Clones were sequenced by immunoSEQ multiplex PCR, and TCRdb holds only the in-frame ones, with some missing. This table holds 150,000 or so clones, 89% found once. The sample consisted of PBMCs. These receptor sequences come from a woman between 18 and 29 years old in good health and CMV-seronegative.

V and J are TRBV5-1 and TRBJ2-3; TRBD2 might be the D (5 bases). The germline V gene has CDR1 SGHRS and CDR2 YFSETQ. The CDR3 is 16 residues long. Trimming removed 4 bases from V and 0 bases from J, with 15 bases in between. CDR3 amino acids: CASSPRVRMSTDTQYF. The CDR3 bases are TGCGCCAGCAGCCCGAGGGTCAGAATGAGCACAGATACGCAGTATTTT.

The chain is built from TRBV6-1 and TRBJ2-3, with TRBD1 matching over 10 bases. V was clipped by 5 bases and J by 3 bases; unmatched bases: 5. The germline V gene encodes CDR1 MNHNS and CDR2 SASEGT. The CDR3 is 15 amino acids. This chain's CDR3 is CASSLGQGGTDTQYF. The CDR3 DNA reads as TGTGCCAGCAGTTTAGGACAGGGGGGAACAGATACGCAGTATTTT.

This rearrangement joins TRBV11-3 to TRBJ2-7; 8 positions agree with TRBD1. The CDR3 loop spans 15 amino acids. Germline loops: CDR1 SGHNT, CDR2 YENEEA. V was pared by 2 bases and J by 3 bases, with 6 bases of the junction left unmatched. The CDR3 protein is CASSLKGQGFYEQYF. CDR3 nucleotides: TGTGCCAGCAGCTTAAAAGGACAGGGATTCTACGAGCAGTACTTC.

J is TRBJ2-3 and V is TRBV7-2, with no clear D. Germline CDR1 and CDR2: SGHTA and FQGNSA. CDR3 length: 13 residues. V was clipped by 5 bases and J by 5 bases, with 11 bases between them. The CDR3 loop is CASSPQDGDTQYF. CDR3 sequence (DNA): TGTGCCAGCAGCCCGCAGGATGGAGATACGCAGTATTTT.

This clone has at least ten counts. This sequence joins TRBV10-1 and TRBJ2-2; D not certain. Germline V CDR1 and CDR2: WNHNN, SYGVQD (reference sequence). CDR3 size: 14 residues. The V end lost 10 bases, the J end lost 3 bases, and 15 bases lay between the germline ends. In nucleotides, the CDR3 is TGCGCCACCAGGCAGCGAGTGGACACCGGGGAGCTGTTTTTT. It codes for CATRQRVDTGELFF.

This clone showed up just once. This rearrangement joins TRBV21-1 to TRBJ1-2; TRBD1 is the table's D call and was not checked against the DNA. TRBV21-1 is a pseudogene locus. The CDR3 covers 16 residues. The CDR3 bases are TGTGCCAGCACCAGGGGACAGGAGACACCCCCGCTTGGCTACACCTTC. Its translation is CASTRGQETPPLGYTF.

The chain has TRBV5-1 and TRBJ2-5; D call uncertain. This CDR3 region has 12 residues. The germline V and J ends were trimmed by 4 bases and 0 bases, with 4 bases remaining between them. Germline V gene data show CDR1 as SGHRS and CDR2 as YFSETQ. The CDR3: CASSVDQETQYF. The CDR3 DNA reads as TGCGCCAGCAGCGTAGACCAAGAGACCCAGTACTTC.

This chain uses TRBV7-2 with TRBJ1-5; D call uncertain. The CDR3 is made up of 14 amino acids. Germline V CDR1 and CDR2: SGHTA, FQGNSA. The V and J ends lost 5 bases and 3 bases respectively, with 11 bases between them. CDR3: CASSQEILNQPQHF. The CDR3 DNA reads TGTGCCAGCAGCCAAGAGATTCTCAATCAGCCCCAGCATTTT.

This chain connects TRBV5-1 to TRBJ1-5; D unresolved. Trimming removed 2 bases at V and 11 bases at J, with 17 bases between. Germline assignment: CDR1 SGHRS and CDR2 YFSETQ. The CDR3 has 14 residues. The CDR3 DNA reads as TGCGCCAGCAGCTTCTCAGGTTCCGCCGGGACCCAGCATTTT. Translation: CASSFSGSAGTQHF.

The rearrangement joins TRBV5-4 to TRBJ1-2; possible D gene TRBD1, 6 bases. From germline, CDR1 is SGHNT and CDR2 YYREEE (reference sequence). V shed 3 bases and J shed 0 bases, with 18 bases lying between them. The CDR3 covers 17 residues. The CDR3 region is CASSSDSQGLANYGYTF. In DNA, the CDR3 is TGTGCCAGCAGCTCGGATTCACAGGGTTTGGCTAACTATGGCTACACCTTC.

This chain links TRBV2 with TRBJ1-4, with 8 bases lining up with TRBD1. The CDR3 has 17 residues. CDR1 and CDR2 from the germline V gene are SNHLY and FYNNEI. Trimming at V came to 5 bases and at J to 10 bases, leaving 18 bases not matched to a gene. The CDR3 coding sequence is TGTGCCAGCAGTCCCGGGCAGGGGGCCCCGGTAGGAGCAAAACTGTTTTTT. Translation: CASSPGQGAPVGAKLFF.

The V call is TRBV9, the J call TRBJ2-3, with 12 bases matching TRBD2. This CDR3 contains 18 residues. The trim removed 0 bases at V and 3 bases at J, leaving 8 bases unmatched. Germline-derived CDR1 and CDR2 are SGDLS and YYNGEE. The CDR3 sequence is CASSVEGLAGGPTDTQYF. In DNA form, the CDR3 reads TGTGCCAGCAGCGTAGAGGGGCTAGCGGGGGGGCCGACAGATACGCAGTATTTT.

V and J are TRBV6-4 and TRBJ2-3; 7 bases are shared with TRBD1. The junction had 8 bases not matched to a gene; V was cut back by 5 bases and J by 6 bases. From germline, CDR1 is MRHNA and CDR2 SNTAGT. This CDR3 comprises 14 residues. The CDR3 coding sequence is TGTGCCAGCAGTCTCGGACAGGAAGGGGATACGCAGTATTTT. This codes for CASSLGQEGDTQYF.

The V and J genes are TRBV7-3 and TRBJ1-1, with D perhaps TRBD1 (6 bases). The CDR3 totals 14 residues. CDR1 and CDR2 (germline): SGHTA, FQGTGA. Trimming took 5 bases from V and 2 from J, leaving 12 bases between them. This CDR3 reads CASSKGGPNTEAFF. The CDR3 bases are TGTGCCAGCAGCAAAGGGGGACCTAACACTGAAGCTTTCTTT.

V gene TRBV15 combines with J gene TRBJ2-1; 11 bases are a match to TRBD2. In germline, CDR1 is LNHNV, CDR2 YYDKDF (reference sequence). V dropped 5 bases and J dropped 6; count of bases not matched to a gene: 12. The CDR3 totals 17 residues. The DNA of the CDR3 is TGTGCCACCAGCCTCCCTTTAGCGGGGGGGCCTCTCAATGAGCAGTTCTTC. Its protein is CATSLPLAGGPLNEQFF. Full variable domain (missing parts from reference TRBV15 and TRBJ2-1): DAMVIQNPRYQVTQFGKPVTLSCSQTLNHNVMYWYQQKSSQAPKLLFHYYDKDFNNEADTPDNFQSRRPNTSFCFLDIRSPGLGDTAMYLCATSLPLAGGPLNEQFFGPGTRLTVL.